These 3 T cell receptor beta chains were all obtained from the same sample, sequenced in a study of blood T cell repertoires in COVID-19. Profiled with immunoSEQ multiplex PCR; TCRdb holds only in-frame clones, not every one. The sample consists of around 380,000 clones, roughly 86% of them appearing once. The sample was peripheral blood. Source of these receptors: a human donor with acute or convalescent COVID-19. The donor label of this sample is uncertain.

The CDR3 DNA reads as TGTGCCAGTAGTATCAGGCCCGGAACAAACAATCAGCCCCAGCATTTT. It is translated as CASSIRPGTNNQPQHF. The rearrangement joins TRBV19 to TRBJ1-5; no clear D gene. In germline, CDR1 is LNHDA, CDR2 SQIVND (reference sequence). Trimming cost V 3 bases and J 3 bases, with 15 bases left between them. The CDR3 is made up of 16 amino acids.

This clone came up a few times. The rearrangement joins TRBV18 to TRBJ2-2; no definite D call. The CDR3 runs to 14 residues. Trimming cost V 6 bases and J 5 bases, with 13 bases left between them. Germline-derived CDR1 and CDR2 are KGHSH and LQKENI. In DNA, the CDR3 is TGTGCCAGCTCTCTGGTTTCGGAGACCGGGGAGCTGTTTTTT. It specifies CASSLVSETGELFF.

V is TRBV11-2 and J is TRBJ2-1, with TRBD2 identical over 8 bases. The CDR3 has 17 residues. Germline loops: CDR1 SGHAT, CDR2 FQNNGV. J was trimmed by 2 bases and V by 1 base; bases with no gene match: 7. The CDR3 sequence: CASSLGGGGWTYNEQFF. The CDR3 nucleotides read TGTGCCAGCAGCTTAGGCGGCGGGGGGTGGACCTACAATGAGCAGTTCTTC. The whole variable domain, filled in from reference TRBV11-2 and TRBJ2-1, reads EAGVAQSPRYKIIEKRQSVAFWCNPISGHATLYWYQQILGQGPKLLIQFQNNGVVDDSQLPKDRFSAERLKGVDSTLKIQPAKLEDSAVYLCASSLGGGGWTYNEQFFGPGTRLTVL.